These 13 T cell receptor beta chains share one sample of origin, sequenced in a study of vaccination effects on CD4 cells after COVID-19. Culture lasted 10 days before CD4+ T cell isolation. No cognate antigen is known for these TCRs. Produced via immunoSEQ multiplex PCR; TCRdb's table is partial and in-frame only. The sample includes fewer than 35,000 clones, 65% of them seen just once. The source material was CD4+ T cells from PBMCs cultured without peptide, sampled before COVID-19 vaccination. All receptors derive from a human donor who received a COVID-19 vaccine.

This chain uses TRBV10-3 with TRBJ2-2; D is unresolved. CDR1 is ENHRY and CDR2 is SYGVKD in the germline V gene. This CDR3 region has 13 residues. V was cut by 2 bases and J by 2 bases, with 3 bases left in between. CDR3 residues: CAISEENTGELFF. Here the CDR3 DNA reads TGTGCCATCAGTGAGGAAAACACCGGGGAGCTGTTTTTT.

This clone was found a few times. This sequence joins TRBV11-2 and TRBJ1-4; 11 bases line up with TRBD1. Germline V gene lookup returns CDR1 SGHAT and CDR2 FQNNGV. This CDR3 spans 15 amino acids. Losses at the gene ends were 5 bases for V and 10 bases for J; bases not matched to a gene: 9. The CDR3 DNA reads as TGTGCCAGCAGCCAAGGCTGGACAGGGGGCGTAAAACTGTTTTTT. Its protein product is CASSQGWTGGVKLFF.

The rearrangement joins TRBV5-4 to TRBJ2-3; 7 bases match TRBD2. There are 17 residues in the CDR3. Germline loops: CDR1 SGHNT, CDR2 YYREEE (reference sequence). With V trimmed by 4 bases and J by 0 bases, 11 bases remained unmatched. The CDR3 sequence: CASSVALTSTSTDTQYF. The CDR3 nucleotides read TGTGCCAGCAGCGTGGCGTTGACTAGCACTAGCACAGATACGCAGTATTTT.

The genes are TRBV30 and TRBJ1-2, with D possibly TRBD1 on 6 matching bases. V lost 0 bases to trimming and J lost 6 bases, with 17 bases between them. The CDR3 is 15 residues long. Germline V CDR1 and CDR2: GTSNPN, SVGIG (reference sequence). Written as DNA, the CDR3 is TGTGCCTGGAGTGTCGGTCCCAAGGGGGTCCATGGCTACACCTTC. It translates to CAWSVGPKGVHGYTF.

The chain joins TRBV10-3 to TRBJ2-7; 8 bases are shared with TRBD2. CDR3 length equals 16 residues. From germline, CDR1 is ENHRY and CDR2 SYGVKD. V was pared by 6 bases and J by 0 bases, with 10 bases of the junction left unmatched. The CDR3 protein is CAISERLARSSYEQYF. CDR3 DNA sequence: TGTGCCATCAGCGAACGACTAGCGCGAAGCTCCTACGAGCAGTACTTC.

The chain is built from TRBV5-1 and TRBJ2-5; maybe TRBD1 (5 bases). Germline loops: CDR1 SGHRS, CDR2 YFSETQ. The V and J ends lost 3 bases and 5 bases respectively, with 17 bases between them. This CDR3 region has 15 residues. The CDR3 sequence: CASSSLDTYRETQYF. The CDR3 bases are TGCGCCAGCAGCTCACTGGACACCTATAGGGAGACCCAGTACTTC.

There are a few counts of this clone. The gene calls are TRBV6-1 and TRBJ2-7; 9 bases align to TRBD2. Trimming cost V 2 bases and J 0 bases; bases outside gene matches: 2. This CDR3 spans 15 amino acids. The germline V gene encodes CDR1 MNHNS and CDR2 SASEGT. The CDR3 reads CASSELAGSSYEQYF. CDR3 nucleotides: TGTGCCAGCAGTGAACTAGCGGGGAGCTCCTACGAGCAGTACTTC.

This clone showed up just a few times. This rearrangement joins TRBV10-3 to TRBJ2-2; 10 bases match TRBD1. Trimming took 8 bases from V and 7 from J; bases not matched to a gene: 7. Germline V gives CDR1 ENHRY, CDR2 SYGVKD. The CDR3 has 14 residues. The CDR3 reads CAILRTGGHGELFF. The CDR3, as DNA: TGTGCCATCTTGCGGACAGGGGGACACGGGGAGCTGTTTTTT.

This sequence joins TRBV6-4 and TRBJ2-1; D gene ambiguous. Trimming pared 3 bases from V and 2 bases from J, leaving 8 bases between. CDR1 and CDR2 from the germline V gene are MRHNA and SNTAGT. The CDR3 is 14 residues long. The CDR3 DNA follows: TGTGCCAGCAGTGAGGGTCTAGCCTACAATGAGCAGTTCTTC. Its translation is CASSEGLAYNEQFF.

CDR3 sequence: CASSQDLVAGAASEQFF. As DNA, the CDR3 is TGTGCCAGCAGCCAAGATCTTGTAGCGGGGGCCGCCTCTGAGCAGTTCTTC. V and J are TRBV3-1 (or the pseudogene TRBV3-2) and TRBJ2-1, with 9 bases identical to TRBD2. The CDR3 runs to 17 residues. Trimming cost V 0 bases and J 9 bases; bases outside gene matches: 12. Germline-derived CDR1 and CDR2 are LGHDT and YNNKEL (reference sequence).

This clone has a handful of counts. V and J are TRBV3-1 (or the pseudogene TRBV3-2) and TRBJ1-1; maybe TRBD1 (6 bases). Trimming stripped 1 base from V and 10 bases from J, with 13 bases between. Germline V gives CDR1 LGHDT, CDR2 YNNKEL (reference sequence). The CDR3 has 13 amino acids. Written as DNA, the CDR3 is TGTGCCAGCAGCCAAGCATCAGGGGTCGTAGCTTTCTTT. It is translated as CASSQASGVVAFF.

This clone was recorded a few times. The rearrangement uses TRBV19 and TRBJ1-2, with 12 positions matching TRBD1. V shed 8 bases and J 6 bases; nucleotides not matched to a gene: 7. CDR3 size: 14 residues. The germline V gene encodes CDR1 LNHDA and CDR2 SQIVND (reference sequence). CDR3 nucleotide sequence: TGTGCCAGTTACACGGGACAGGGGGCGGATGGCTACACCTTC. It translates to CASYTGQGADGYTF.

The V gene is TRBV6-5, the J gene TRBJ1-5, with 7 bases matching TRBD1. V lost 3 bases and J lost 5; bases outside the gene matches: 4. The CDR3 totals 14 residues. CDR1 is MNHEY, CDR2 SVGAGI, per germline. The CDR3 spells CASSYDRDYQPQHF. CDR3 nucleotide sequence: TGTGCCAGCAGTTATGACAGGGATTATCAGCCCCAGCATTTT.